The clone carrying this T cell receptor (beta chain) was observed once. These data are taken from a study of blood T cell repertoires in COVID-19. Produced via immunoSEQ multiplex PCR; TCRdb's table is partial and in-frame only. The sample lists about 130,000 clones; around 80% were seen once. The CDR3 loop spans 14 amino acids. Germline V lookup: CDR1 SGHRS, CDR2 YFSETQ. Trimming left V 5 bases short and J 0 bases short, with 11 bases between. The chain employs TRBV5-1 and TRBJ1-1, with a possible D match to TRBD1 (6 bases). Specimen: peripheral blood. This TCR derives from a man aged 55 to 69 who had recovered from COVID-19. Here the CDR3 reads CASREGQMNTEAFF. CDR3 sequence (DNA): TGCGCCAGCAGAGAAGGACAGATGAACACTGAAGCTTTCTTT.